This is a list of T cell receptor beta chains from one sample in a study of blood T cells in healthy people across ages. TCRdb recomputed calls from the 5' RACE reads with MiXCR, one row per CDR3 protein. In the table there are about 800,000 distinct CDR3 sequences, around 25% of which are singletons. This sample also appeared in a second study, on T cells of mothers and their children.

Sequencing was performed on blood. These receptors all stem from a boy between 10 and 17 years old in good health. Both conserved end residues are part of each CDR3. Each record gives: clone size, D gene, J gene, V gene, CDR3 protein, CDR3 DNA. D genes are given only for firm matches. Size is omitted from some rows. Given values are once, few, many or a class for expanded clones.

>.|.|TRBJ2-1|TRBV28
CASSIRREWSEQFF
TGTGCCAGCAGTATTAGGCGGGAATGGAGTGAGCAGTTCTTC
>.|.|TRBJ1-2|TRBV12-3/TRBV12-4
CASSFVGFYGYTF
TGTGCCAGCAGTTTTGTGGGGTTTTATGGCTACACCTTC
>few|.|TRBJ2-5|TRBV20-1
CSARDSKTETQYF
TGCAGTGCTAGAGATAGCAAGACAGAGACCCAGTACTTC
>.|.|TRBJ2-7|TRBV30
CAWSAGHLSYEQYF
TGTGCCTGGAGTGCGGGACACCTCTCCTACGAGCAGTACTTC
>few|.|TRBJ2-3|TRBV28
CASSLGIFRSTDTQYF
TGTGCCAGCAGTTTAGGGATATTCAGGAGCACAGATACGCAGTATTTT
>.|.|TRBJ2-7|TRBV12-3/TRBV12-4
CASSLRLGFYEQYF
TGTGCCAGCAGTCTACGCCTGGGATTCTACGAGCAGTACTTC
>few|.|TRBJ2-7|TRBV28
CASSSSQQYF
TGCGCCAGCAGTTCCTCCCAGCAGTACTTC
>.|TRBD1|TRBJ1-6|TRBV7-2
CASSSGQGGYNSPLHF
TGTGCCAGCAGCTCGGGACAGGGGGGCTATAATTCACCCCTCCACTTT
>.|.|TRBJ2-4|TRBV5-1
CASSLVPRAKNIQYF
TGCGCCAGCAGCTTGGTGCCCAGAGCCAAAAACATTCAGTACTTC
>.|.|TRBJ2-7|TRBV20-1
CSASGASTYEQYF
TGCAGTGCTAGTGGGGCCTCGACCTACGAGCAGTACTTC
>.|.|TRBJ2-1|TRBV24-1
CATSDFRAAPGNEQFF
TGTGCCACCAGTGATTTTAGAGCGGCCCCCGGGAATGAGCAGTTCTTC
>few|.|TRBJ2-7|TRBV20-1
CSARQTEYEQYF
TGCAGTGCGAGACAGACCGAGTACGAGCAGTACTTC
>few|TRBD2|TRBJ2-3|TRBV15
CATSTAGGITDTQYF
TGTGCCACCAGCACAGCGGGGGGGATCACAGATACGCAGTATTTT
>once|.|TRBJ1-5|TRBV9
CASSARMGEPQHF
TGTGCCAGCAGCGCCAGGATGGGGGAGCCCCAGCATTTT
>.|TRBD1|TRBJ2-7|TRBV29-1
CSVDGQGTYEQYF
TGCAGCGTCGACGGACAGGGAACCTACGAGCAGTACTTC
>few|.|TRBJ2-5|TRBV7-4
CASSLGGPAETQYF
TGTGCCAGCAGCTTAGGGGGACCCGCGGAGACCCAGTACTTC
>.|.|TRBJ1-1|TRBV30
CAWKYMNTEAFF
TGTGCCTGGAAGTATATGAACACTGAAGCTTTCTTT
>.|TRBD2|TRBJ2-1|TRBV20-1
CSAWTSGGPYYNEQFF
TGCAGTGCCTGGACTAGCGGGGGACCTTACTACAATGAGCAGTTCTTC
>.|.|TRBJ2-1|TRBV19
CASSILGSSYNEQFF
TGTGCCAGTAGTATTTTGGGCAGCTCCTACAATGAGCAGTTCTTC
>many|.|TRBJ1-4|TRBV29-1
CSVEDLEAGVEKLFF
TGCAGCGTTGAAGATCTGGAGGCAGGGGTTGAGAAACTGTTTTTT
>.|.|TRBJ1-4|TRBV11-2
CASSLLEGINEKLFF
TGTGCCAGCAGCTTACTAGAGGGGATTAATGAAAAACTGTTTTTT
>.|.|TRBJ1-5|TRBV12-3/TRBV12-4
CASSLDRPYGNQPQHF
TGTGCCAGCAGTTTAGACCGGCCTTATGGCAATCAGCCCCAGCATTTT
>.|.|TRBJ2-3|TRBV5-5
CASSPGLARPDTQYF
TGTGCCAGCAGTCCCGGGCTAGCGCGACCAGATACGCAGTATTTT
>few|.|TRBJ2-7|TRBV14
CASSQVRQGGSYEQYF
TGTGCCAGCAGCCAAGTAAGGCAGGGGGGGTCCTACGAGCAGTACTTC
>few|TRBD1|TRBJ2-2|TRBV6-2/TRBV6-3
CASRDRVWTGELFF
TGTGCCAGCCGGGACAGGGTGTGGACCGGGGAGCTGTTTTTT
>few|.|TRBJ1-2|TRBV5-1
CASRYEWDNYGYTF
TGCGCCAGCAGGTACGAGTGGGATAACTATGGCTACACCTTC
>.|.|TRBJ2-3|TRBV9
CASSVGLFSDTQYF
TGTGCCAGCAGCGTCGGACTTTTTTCAGATACGCAGTATTTT
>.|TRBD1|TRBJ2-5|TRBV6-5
CASSRSMTGYETQYF
TGTGCCAGCAGCCGGTCTATGACAGGGTACGAGACCCAGTACTTC
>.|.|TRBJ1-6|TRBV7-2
CASTPGGGIRPLHF
TGTGCCAGCACTCCTGGAGGTGGGATTCGACCCCTCCACTTT
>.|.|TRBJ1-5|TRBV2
CASRTGGRKNQPQHF
TGTGCCAGCAGGACGGGCGGGAGGAAGAATCAGCCCCAGCATTTT
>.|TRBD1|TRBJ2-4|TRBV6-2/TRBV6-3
CASKPTGVAKNIQYF
TGTGCCAGCAAACCAACAGGGGTAGCCAAAAACATTCAGTACTTC
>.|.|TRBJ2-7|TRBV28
CATLTAYEQYF
TGTGCCACCTTGACAGCCTACGAGCAGTACTTC
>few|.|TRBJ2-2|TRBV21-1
CASGIGANTGELFF
TGTGCCAGCGGAATTGGAGCGAACACCGGGGAGCTGTTTTTT
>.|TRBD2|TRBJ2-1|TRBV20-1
CSARDRTSGGAREQFF
TGCAGTGCTAGAGACCGGACTAGCGGGGGGGCCAGGGAGCAGTTCTTC
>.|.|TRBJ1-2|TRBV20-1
CSASPGSNYGYTF
TGCAGTGCTAGTCCAGGGTCTAACTATGGCTACACCTTC
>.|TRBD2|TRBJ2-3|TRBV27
CASSLTSGYGTDTQYF
TGTGCCAGCAGTCTAACTAGCGGGTACGGCACAGATACGCAGTATTTT
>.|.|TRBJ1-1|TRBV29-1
CSVTGTMNTEAFF
TGCAGCGTTACCGGGACGATGAACACTGAAGCTTTCTTT
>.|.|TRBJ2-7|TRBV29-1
CSGTDASSYEQYF
TGCAGCGGTACAGACGCAAGCTCCTACGAGCAGTACTTC
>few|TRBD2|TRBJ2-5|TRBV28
CASREAGGAETQYF
TGTGCCAGCAGAGAAGCGGGAGGGGCCGAGACCCAGTACTTC
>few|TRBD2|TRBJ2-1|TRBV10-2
CASVDAGTSQYEQFF
TGCGCCAGCGTAGACGCCGGGACTAGTCAATATGAGCAGTTCTTC
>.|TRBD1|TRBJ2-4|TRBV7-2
CASSPRQGRLKNILYF
TGTGCCAGCAGCCCCAGACAGGGGCGCCTCAAAAACATTCTGTACTTC
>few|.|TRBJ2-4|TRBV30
CAWSVMGEVPTLKNIRYF
TGTGCCTGGAGTGTTATGGGGGAGGTGCCAACCCTAAAAAACATTCGGTACTTC
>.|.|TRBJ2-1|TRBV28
CASISRRNPTYNEQFF
TGTGCCAGCATAAGTCGACGGAACCCCACCTACAATGAGCAGTTCTTC
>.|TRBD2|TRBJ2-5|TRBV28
CASSLVGGVVETQYF
TGTGCCAGCAGTTTGGTGGGGGGGGTGGTAGAGACCCAGTACTTC
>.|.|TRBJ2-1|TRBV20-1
CSAKNSDYNEQFF
TGCAGTGCGAAAAATAGCGACTACAATGAGCAGTTCTTC